This is a list of T cell receptor beta chains from one sample in a study of shared clonotypes between healthy human individuals. Profiled with immunoSEQ multiplex PCR; TCRdb holds only in-frame clones, not every one. The repertoire consists of 1 million to 1.2 million clones, with approximately 80% occurring once and the leading ten covering approximately 0.95%. The specimen sequenced was memory CD4+ T cells from PBMCs. The origin of the receptors is a man aged 18 to 30 in good health. Some clones in this sample may be carry-over from other donors' samples. The CDR3 runs from the conserved cysteine through the conserved F or W. A D gene is named only where the DNA matches it firmly. Size is omitted from some rows. Given values are once, few, many or a class for expanded clones.

D gene | clone size | J gene | V gene | CDR3 length | CDR3 DNA | CDR3 protein
TRBD2 | NA | TRBJ2-1 | TRBV9 | 15 | TGTGCCAGCAGCGTAACTAGCGCCGCCTACAATGAGCAGTTCTTC | CASSVTSAAYNEQFF
NA | NA | TRBJ2-3 | TRBV29-1 | 13 | TGCAGCGTTGGGGGGCAGCTCACAGATACGCAGTATTTT | CSVGGQLTDTQYF
NA | NA | TRBJ2-4 | TRBV4-3 | 14 | TGCGCCAGCAGCCAAGTACGAGCAGCTAACATTCAGTACTTC | CASSQVRAANIQYF
NA | NA | TRBJ1-2 | TRBV2 | 12 | TGTGCCAGCAGTGCATTGTACTATGGCTACACCTTC | CASSALYYGYTF
TRBD1 | NA | TRBJ2-7 | TRBV11-3 | 13 | TGTGCCAGCAGCCTACAGGGGCTGGGCGAGCAGTACTTC | CASSLQGLGEQYF
NA | NA | TRBJ2-2 | TRBV7-2 | 12 | TGTGCCAGCAGCCCCTTTCAGGGGGAGCTGTTTTTT | CASSPFQGELFF
NA | NA | TRBJ1-1 | TRBV11-2 | 14 | TGTGCCAGCAGCCACCCACGGTTTGGAGATGTGGCTTTCTTT | CASSHPRFGDVAFF
NA | NA | TRBJ1-1 | TRBV15 | 14 | TGTGCCACCAGCAGGGGGAGGAACGTCGTCGAAGCTTTCTTT | CATSRGRNVVEAFF
TRBD2 | NA | TRBJ2-2 | TRBV7-2 | 16 | TGTGCCAGCAGCTTAAATGCGGGAGGGGTTGCCGGGGAGCTGTTTTTT | CASSLNAGGVAGELFF
TRBD2 | NA | TRBJ2-1 | TRBV2 | 15 | TGTGCCAGCAGGGTAGCGGGAGGGGCCACCGGAGAGCAGTTCTTC | CASRVAGGATGEQFF
NA | NA | TRBJ1-1 | TRBV9 | 13 | TGTGCCAGCAGCGTAGGGCCGAACACTGAAGCTTTCTTT | CASSVGPNTEAFF
TRBD2 | NA | TRBJ2-4 | TRBV27 | 16 | TGTGCCAGCAGTTTCCTGACTAGCGGGAGACCAAACATTCAGTACTTC | CASSFLTSGRPNIQYF
NA | NA | TRBJ1-2 | TRBV19 | 13 | TGTGCCAGTAGTCCGCGGGTCGAGTATGGCTACACCTTC | CASSPRVEYGYTF
NA | few | TRBJ2-5 | TRBV27 | 12 | TGTGCCAGCAGTTTACACCAAGAGACCCAGTACTTC | CASSLHQETQYF
NA | NA | TRBJ1-1 | TRBV9 | 13 | TGTGCCAGCAGCACCGTAGGGAACACTGAAGCTTTCTTT | CASSTVGNTEAFF
NA | NA | TRBJ2-3 | TRBV10-3 | 13 | TGTGCCATCAGTCCCGTCCCCAAAGGTACGCAGTATTTT | CAISPVPKGTQYF
NA | NA | TRBJ2-3 | TRBV28 | 14 | TGTGCCAGCAGTCATTATGGGTTAGGAGATACGCAGTATTTT | CASSHYGLGDTQYF
TRBD2 | NA | TRBJ2-7 | TRBV7-2 | 14 | TGTGCCAGCAGCTTGGGCGGGAGCCTCTACGAGCAGTACTTC | CASSLGGSLYEQYF
NA | NA | TRBJ1-3 | TRBV4-1 | 16 | TGCGCCAGCAGCCAAGGCCGACAGAGCTCTGGAAACACCATATATTTT | CASSQGRQSSGNTIYF
TRBD1 | NA | TRBJ1-2 | TRBV11-2 | 16 | TGTGCCAGCAGCCCTGTACAGGGGGCGCGAGGCTATGGCTACACCTTC | CASSPVQGARGYGYTF
NA | NA | TRBJ1-4 | TRBV9 | 17 | TGTGCCAGCAGCCCTAGGTCGCTGGGGGGTGGAGGTGAAAAACTGTTTTTT | CASSPRSLGGGGEKLFF
NA | many | TRBJ2-1 | TRBV6-6 | 16 | TGTGCCAGCAGCAGGCGGGGTAGCGGAACCTACAATGAGCAGTTCTTC | CASSRRGSGTYNEQFF
NA | NA | TRBJ2-3 | TRBV2 | 14 | TGTGCCAGCAGCTCAAAGACGGGCACAGATACGCAGTATTTT | CASSSKTGTDTQYF
TRBD2 | NA | TRBJ2-1 | TRBV5-4 | 16 | TGTGCCAGCAGCCCCGGCCCCCCTAGCGGAGACAATGAGCAGTTCTTC | CASSPGPPSGDNEQFF
NA | NA | TRBJ2-2 | TRBV28 | 15 | TGTGCCAGCAGTCGAGGGACAACGAACACCGGGGAGCTGTTTTTT | CASSRGTTNTGELFF